This is a list of T cell receptor beta chains from one sample in a study of blood T cells in healthy people across ages. One entry per CDR3 protein, called by TCRdb with MiXCR from the 5' RACE reads. The data show roughly 680,000 distinct CDR3 sequences, with around 49% seen just once and 30% to 40% held by the top ten. The specimen sequenced was blood. These TCRs come from a woman in her sixties or seventies in good health. The CDR3 runs from the conserved cysteine through the conserved F or W. Each record gives: V gene, D gene, clone size, J gene, CDR3 DNA, CDR3 protein. D genes are given only for firm matches. A row's size may be missing; if present it is once, few, many or a size class.

TRBV10-3	NA	NA	TRBJ2-1	TGTGCCATCACTCCGGGACTTAGCTCCTACAATGAGCAGTTCTTC	CAITPGLSSYNEQFF
TRBV20-1	NA	NA	TRBJ2-7	TGCAGTGCTAGAGGTGCTTCATTCAACGAGCAGTACTTC	CSARGASFNEQYF
TRBV5-1	NA	NA	TRBJ2-7	TGCGCCAGCTCCCAGACGGTCCCCTACGAGCAGTACTTC	CASSQTVPYEQYF
TRBV12-3/TRBV12-4	NA	NA	TRBJ1-6	TGTGCCAGCAGCCTGGCCGGGGACACCTCACCCCTCCACTTT	CASSLAGDTSPLHF
TRBV19	NA	NA	TRBJ2-1	TGTGCCAGTAGTGCTAGGAATGAGCAGTTCTTC	CASSARNEQFF
TRBV27	NA	NA	TRBJ1-6	TGTGCCAGCAGTTTTGGCTATAATTCACCCCTCCACTTT	CASSFGYNSPLHF
TRBV10-3	TRBD1	NA	TRBJ2-4	TGCGCCATCAGACGGGGACAGGGTCTTGGCGGGCAGTACTTC	CAIRRGQGLGGQYF
TRBV20-1	NA	many	TRBJ2-7	TGCAGTGCTAGTCCCCTTGGGTTCGCGACCTCCTACGAGCAGTACTTC	CSASPLGFATSYEQYF
TRBV4-2	NA	few	TRBJ1-2	TGTGCCAGCAGCCAACAGCCGTGGGGCTACACCTTC	CASSQQPWGYTF
TRBV18	NA	NA	TRBJ2-2	TGTGCCAGCGCACGACTGAACACCGGGGAGCTGTTTTTT	CASARLNTGELFF
TRBV2	TRBD1	few	TRBJ2-2	TGTGCCAGCAGTAAAACAGGGGTTGGGGAGCTGTTTTTT	CASSKTGVGELFF
TRBV14	NA	many	TRBJ2-7	TGTGCCAGCAGAAGCCCCGGGACGGCGATATCCTACGAGCAGTACTTC	CASRSPGTAISYEQYF
TRBV4-2	TRBD2	NA	TRBJ2-1	TGTGCCAGCAGCCTCCCTAAGACTAGCGGTTACAATGAGCAGTTCTTC	CASSLPKTSGYNEQFF
TRBV20-1	NA	NA	TRBJ2-1	TGCAGTTTAACTGGACGGCCCGACAATGAGCAGTTCTTC	CSLTGRPDNEQFF
TRBV24-1	TRBD2	NA	TRBJ2-1	TGTGCCACCAGAGTCGCGGGAGGGTCGAATGAGCAGTTCTTC	CATRVAGGSNEQFF